Listed below are T cell receptor beta chains from one sample, sequenced in a study of read filtering for tumor transcriptome and immune sequencing. TCRdb used MiXCR to reprocess the reads, holding one entry per CDR3 protein. The sample lists about 39,000 distinct CDR3 sequences, 14% occurring once. The sequenced sample was a population of CD138-negative cells sorted from bone marrow. Receptors were obtained from a donor older than 35 with multiple myeloma. The CDR3 runs from the conserved cysteine through the conserved F or W. The D gene is left open where the match is weak. Rows give clone size only sometimes, using once, few, many, or a class for an expanded clone.

J gene,V gene,D gene,clone size,CDR3 protein,CDR3 DNA
TRBJ2-3,TRBV10-3,-,many,CAISTGRTDTQYF,TGTGCCATCAGCACCGGACGTACAGATACGCAGTATTTT
TRBJ1-5,TRBV4-3,-,many,CASSQDARGWPQHF,TGCGCCAGCAGCCAAGATGCCAGGGGATGGCCCCAGCATTTT
TRBJ1-3,TRBV30,-,many,CALSGGPGNTIYF,TGTGCCCTGAGTGGAGGGCCAGGAAACACCATATATTTT
TRBJ2-5,TRBV7-2,-,many,CASREQETQYF,TGTGCCAGCAGGGAACAAGAGACCCAGTACTTC
TRBJ2-5,TRBV23-1,TRBD1,-,CASSPIRTGGQETQYF,TGCGCCAGCAGTCCCATAAGGACAGGGGGCCAAGAGACCCAGTACTTC
TRBJ2-7,TRBV6-2/TRBV6-3,TRBD1,many,CASSNRGRGGTEQYF,TGTGCCAGCAGTAACAGGGGGCGCGGGGGAACCGAGCAGTACTTC
TRBJ1-2,TRBV24-1,-,many,CATSERTVNYGYTF,TGTGCCACCAGTGAGAGGACAGTGAATTATGGCTACACCTTC
TRBJ2-1,TRBV7-2,TRBD1,many,CASSLVGQGPWDEQFF,TGTGCCAGCAGCTTAGTAGGACAGGGTCCGTGGGATGAGCAGTTCTTC
TRBJ2-4,TRBV6-6,TRBD2,few,CASSYSKGGPLAKNIQYF,TGTGCCAGCAGTTACTCGAAGGGAGGGCCGCTAGCCAAAAACATTCAGTACTTC
TRBJ1-1,TRBV30,TRBD1,-,CAWATGGNTEAFF,TGTGCCTGGGCGACAGGGGGCAACACTGAAGCTTTCTTT
TRBJ2-5,TRBV7-9,-,many,CASSWDGETQYF,TGTGCCAGCAGCTGGGATGGGGAGACCCAGTACTTC
TRBJ2-6,TRBV6-1,-,many,CARGNSGANVLTF,TGTGCCAGGGGGAACTCTGGGGCCAACGTCCTGACTTTC
TRBJ2-2,TRBV7-9,-,few,CASSLALGFANTGELFF,TGTGCCAGCAGCTTAGCGCTCGGATTCGCGAACACCGGGGAGCTGTTTTTT
TRBJ1-5,TRBV23-1,-,few,CASPRAPRLNGNQPQHF,TGCGCCAGCCCACGCGCCCCAAGGCTTAATGGCAATCAGCCCCAGCATTTT
TRBJ1-4,TRBV7-9,TRBD1,many,CASSRGQGGEKLFF,TGTGCCAGCAGCCGGGGACAGGGCGGTGAAAAACTGTTTTTT
TRBJ2-2,TRBV12-3/TRBV12-4,-,-,CASSLPPGELFF,TGTGCCAGCAGCCTCCCCCCCGGGGAGCTGTTTTTT
TRBJ2-5,TRBV29-1,-,-,CSVELGQETQYF,TGCAGCGTTGAGTTGGGACAAGAGACCCAGTACTTC
TRBJ1-3,TRBV28,-,few,CASTQPRSGNTIYF,TGTGCCAGCACCCAACCTCGCTCTGGAAACACCATATATTTT
TRBJ2-7,TRBV7-2,TRBD1,few,CASSLTGTENEQYF,TGTGCCAGCAGCTTAACCGGGACAGAGAACGAGCAGTACTTC
TRBJ2-2,TRBV10-3,TRBD2,many,CAIGAGEINTGELFF,TGTGCCATCGGAGCGGGGGAGATCAACACCGGGGAGCTGTTTTTT
TRBJ2-5,TRBV7-2,-,many,CASSLRGSAKQETQYF,TGTGCCAGCAGCTTAAGGGGGAGCGCTAAACAAGAGACCCAGTACTTC
TRBJ2-2,TRBV12-3/TRBV12-4,-,-,CASSRVWVPGELLF,TGTGCCAGCAGCCGAGTTTGGGTCCCCGGGGAGCTGCTTTTT
TRBJ2-7,TRBV4-3,TRBD1,medium-sized,CASSPTGSEQYF,TGCGCCAGCAGCCCGACAGGGAGCGAGCAGTACTTC
TRBJ2-1,TRBV15,-,many,CATSNVPLNNEQFF,TGTGCCACCAGCAACGTCCCACTCAACAATGAGCAGTTCTTC
TRBJ1-1,TRBV27,TRBD1,many,CASSHSGTGNTEAFF,TGTGCCAGCAGCCATTCCGGGACAGGGAACACTGAAGCTTTCTTT
TRBJ2-5,TRBV7-9,-,many,CASGSGPSLRETQYF,TGTGCCAGCGGTTCAGGACCTTCCTTGAGGGAGACCCAGTACTTC
TRBJ2-7,TRBV6-9,-,few,CASPTARERVEQYF,TGTGCCAGCCCTACAGCGAGGGAGCGGGTCGAGCAGTACTTC
TRBJ2-3,TRBV7-9,-,many,CASSLAWGGGDTQYF,TGTGCCAGCAGCTTAGCGTGGGGGGGCGGTGATACGCAGTATTTT
TRBJ2-3,TRBV2,TRBD1,-,CASKGAPDTQYF,TGTGCCAGCAAGGGGGCACCGGATACGCAGTATTTT
TRBJ2-5,TRBV14,-,-,CASSQGGRDSQETQYF,TGTGCCAGCAGCCAGGGAGGCAGGGATAGCCAAGAGACCCAGTACTTC
TRBJ2-2,TRBV5-1,TRBD1,-,CASSLETGDTGELFF,TGCGCCAGCAGCTTGGAAACAGGGGACACCGGGGAGCTGTTTTTT
TRBJ2-1,TRBV7-9,-,many,CASSPWGVSDEQFF,TGTGCCAGCAGCCCCTGGGGGGTTTCGGATGAGCAGTTCTTC
TRBJ2-7,TRBV7-9,-,many,CASSFSSVREQYF,TGTGCCAGCAGCTTTTCCTCAGTCCGCGAGCAGTACTTC
TRBJ2-5,TRBV2,-,few,CASGGGKETQYF,TGTGCCAGCGGAGGGGGGAAAGAGACCCAGTACTTC
TRBJ2-1,TRBV9,-,few,CAGSDYRAHGQFF,TGTGCCGGCAGCGACTACAGGGCCCATGGGCAGTTCTTC